The next 20 T cell receptor beta chains were all read from a single sample in a study of blood T cell repertoires in COVID-19. This table comes from immunoSEQ multiplex PCR, and its TCRdb copy is limited to in-frame clones, with some not included. The sample lists 270,000 or so clones, 89% occurring once. Sequencing was performed on peripheral blood. The receptor source for this set is a woman between 35 and 50 years old who had recovered from COVID-19.

This chain links TRBV5-1 with TRBJ2-5; 10 bases match TRBD1. Trimming took 0 bases from V and 4 from J; bases not matched to a gene: 6. The CDR3 is 16 amino acids. Germline-derived CDR1 and CDR2 are SGHRS and YFSETQ. This CDR3 is CASSLVGTGVGETQYF. The CDR3 nucleotides are TGCGCCAGCAGCTTGGTTGGGACAGGGGTGGGAGAGACCCAGTACTTC.

V gene TRBV9 combines with J gene TRBJ2-3; TRBD1 agrees at 8 bases. J gave up 2 bases and V 6 bases, and 20 bases lay outside the gene matches. The CDR3 has 19 residues. Germline CDR1 reads SGDLS; CDR2 reads YYNGEE. The CDR3 coding sequence is TGTGCCAGCACCCTGGGGTCAGGACAGGGTAAGGGGCCCACAGATACGCAGTATTTT. Translated: CASTLGSGQGKGPTDTQYF.

The J gene is TRBJ2-2, the V gene TRBV15; maybe TRBD1 (6 bases). V lost 2 bases, J lost 6 bases, and 10 bases lay in between. The CDR3 loop spans 14 amino acids. Germline V gene sequence: CDR1 LNHNV, CDR2 YYDKDF (reference sequence). The CDR3 is CATSRLRGSGELFF. The DNA of the CDR3 is TGTGCCACCAGCAGACTCAGGGGATCCGGGGAGCTGTTTTTT.

With regard to this clone: This sample includes further DNA sequences coding for the same CDR3. V gene TRBV19 combines with J gene TRBJ2-1; D gene ambiguous. Germline V gene sequence: CDR1 LNHDA, CDR2 SQIVND (reference sequence). With 6 bases removed from V and 0 bases from J, the gap between germline ends came to 9 bases. This CDR3 region has 14 residues. The CDR3 is CASRLASSYNEQFF. The CDR3 coding sequence is TGTGCCAGTAGACTCGCAAGCTCCTACAATGAGCAGTTCTTC.

The V call is TRBV10-3, the J call TRBJ1-1; 7 nucleotides agree with TRBD1. The CDR3 covers 14 residues. In germline, CDR1 is ENHRY, CDR2 SYGVKD. V dropped 3 bases and J dropped 7; count of bases not matched to a gene: 8. The CDR3 loop reads CAISERQGINEAFF. CDR3 DNA: TGTGCCATCAGTGAACGACAGGGCATCAATGAAGCTTTCTTT.

V and J are TRBV12-5 and TRBJ2-2, with TRBD2 matching over 14 bases. V dropped 2 bases and J dropped 1; count of bases not matched to a gene: 6. Germline V gene sequence: CDR1 LGHNT, CDR2 FRNRAP. This CDR3 region has 19 residues. CDR3 sequence (DNA): TGTGCTAGTGGTTTGTTGACTAGCGGGAGGGATGAGAACACCGGGGAGCTGTTTTTT. It encodes CASGLLTSGRDENTGELFF.

The count of this clone is one. Within the sample, other DNA sequences also encode this same CDR3. The CDR3 is CASRTSGNTGELFF. The DNA of the CDR3 is TGTGCCAGCAGGACTAGCGGTAACACCGGGGAGCTGTTTTTT. The V gene is TRBV6-5, the J gene TRBJ2-2, with 9 bases matching TRBD2. CDR1 and CDR2 from the germline V gene are MNHEY and SVGAGI. V lost 6 bases and J lost 2; bases outside the gene matches: 1. The CDR3 extends over 14 amino acids.

This sequence joins TRBV30 and TRBJ2-6; D is possibly TRBD2 (6 bases). The V end was cut by 3 bases, the J end by 0 bases, with 15 bases between. Germline lookup yields CDR1 GTSNPN and CDR2 SVGIG (reference sequence). The CDR3 extends over 17 amino acids. Written as DNA, the CDR3 is TGTGCCTGGAGGAGAAGGGAGGACTTCTCTGGGGCCAACGTCCTGACTTTC. Amino acid sequence: CAWRRREDFSGANVLTF.

The chain combines TRBV4-1 with TRBJ1-4; no clear D gene. Germline V CDR1 and CDR2: MGHRA, YSYEKL. The CDR3 length is 16 residues. Trimming shortened V by 1 base and J by 8 bases, and 17 bases separated the two germline ends. The CDR3 loop is CASSQGIVTGGEKLFF. CDR3 bases: TGCGCCAGCAGCCAAGGGATCGTGACGGGTGGAGAAAAACTGTTTTTT.

The chain combines TRBV29-1 with TRBJ1-6, with D perhaps TRBD1 (6 bases). The germline V gene has CDR1 SQVTM and CDR2 ANQGSEA. This CDR3 spans 15 amino acids. V gave up 4 bases and J gave up 7 bases, with 17 bases separating them. CDR3: CSVAEQGLGNSPLHF. Here the CDR3 DNA reads TGCAGCGTTGCCGAGCAGGGGTTGGGCAATTCACCCCTCCACTTT.

This chain uses TRBV6-5 with TRBJ1-4, with TRBD1 as a possible D gene (5 bases). The CDR3 contains 12 residues. Trimming removed 7 bases from V and 3 bases from J, with 6 bases in between. Germline CDR1 MNHEY, CDR2 SVGAGI. CDR3 nucleotide sequence: TGTGCCAGCAAGGGGCCTAATGAAAAACTGTTTTTT. This translates into CASKGPNEKLFF.

The count of this clone is one. V is TRBV5-1 and J is TRBJ2-3; 13 bases match TRBD2. With 4 bases clipped from V and 6 bases from J, the junction kept 8 bases outside the gene matches. The CDR3 has 16 residues. CDR1 is SGHRS and CDR2 is YFSETQ in the germline V gene. CDR3 in amino acids: CASSTSTSGGLDTQYF. The CDR3 nucleotides are TGCGCCAGCAGCACCTCGACTAGCGGGGGGCTGGATACGCAGTATTTT.

The rearrangement uses TRBV5-1 and TRBJ2-1, with TRBD2 matching 9 bases. CDR3 size: 16 residues. Losses at the gene ends were 0 bases for V and 8 bases for J; bases not matched to a gene: 9. The germline CDR1 and CDR2 sequences are SGHRS and YFSETQ. The CDR3 is CASSLEALAGVYEQFF. CDR3 bases: TGCGCCAGCAGCTTGGAGGCGTTAGCGGGGGTGTATGAGCAGTTCTTC. Full variable domain (remainder filled in from reference TRBV5-1 and TRBJ2-1): KAGVTQTPRYLIKTRGQQVTLSCSPISGHRSVSWYQQTPGQGLQFLFEYFSETQRNKGNFPGRFSGRQFSNSRSEMNVSTLELGDSALYLCASSLEALAGVYEQFFGPGTRLTVL.

The chain joins TRBV19 to TRBJ1-5, with 7 bases aligning to TRBD1. Germline CDR1 and CDR2: LNHDA and SQIVND (reference sequence). This CDR3 has 15 amino acids. V gave up 3 bases and J gave up 4 bases; unmatched junction bases: 6. CDR3 in DNA: TGTGCCAGTAGTATCCGGACAGGCGGTAATCAGCCCCAGCATTTT. Translation: CASSIRTGGNQPQHF.

The rearrangement joins TRBV6-5 to TRBJ1-2, with 7 positions matching TRBD1. Germline-derived CDR1 and CDR2 are MNHEY and SVGAGI. V was pared by 8 bases and J by 2 bases, with 2 bases of the junction left unmatched. The CDR3 sequence is 12 residues long. The DNA for the CDR3 is TGTGCCAGCCAGACAGGGAACTATGGCTACACCTTC. As protein: CASQTGNYGYTF.

The chain couples TRBV27 to TRBJ1-2, with D possibly TRBD1 on 6 matching bases. Trimming cost V 3 bases and J 3 bases, with 17 bases left between them. The V gene's germline CDR1 is MNHEY and CDR2 SMNVEV (reference sequence). The CDR3 is 16 residues long. CDR3 bases: TGTGCCAGCAGTTTGGACAACAGGGTTCATTACTATGGCTACACCTTC. This encodes CASSLDNRVHYYGYTF.

V usage is TRBV27 and J usage is TRBJ2-1; 13 nucleotides agree with TRBD2. Germline loops: CDR1 MNHEY, CDR2 SMNVEV (reference sequence). The length of the CDR3 is 15 residues. Germline trimming cut 3 bases from V and 6 bases from J; bases unmatched to any gene: 2. In DNA, the CDR3 is TGTGCCAGCAGTTTCGGGACTAGCGGGACCAATGAGCAGTTCTTC. Translating it yields CASSFGTSGTNEQFF.

The chain employs TRBV4-1 and TRBJ2-2, with 11 bases matching TRBD1. The V segment lost 0 bases and the J segment 4 bases; nucleotides outside the gene matches: 4. This CDR3 is built from 17 residues. Germline V gene sequence: CDR1 MGHRA, CDR2 YSYEKL. The CDR3 nucleotides read TGCGCCAGCAGCCAAGAGTTGGGACAGGGGGGCACCGGGGAGCTGTTTTTT. Its protein is CASSQELGQGGTGELFF.

The V gene is TRBV27, the J gene TRBJ2-7, with D possibly being TRBD2 (6 bases). Trimming took 3 bases from V and 3 from J, leaving 12 bases between them. CDR1 is MNHEY, CDR2 SMNVEV, per germline (reference sequence). There are 14 residues in the CDR3. This chain's CDR3 is CASSFLRGVYEQYF. CDR3 nucleotides: TGTGCCAGCAGTTTTCTACGCGGGGTCTACGAGCAGTACTTC.

V is TRBV28 and J is TRBJ2-3; D may be TRBD2 (6 bases). The CDR3 extends over 15 amino acids. Germline V gene data show CDR1 as MDHEN and CDR2 as SYDVKM. Trimming shortened V by 5 bases and J by 0 bases, and 12 bases separated the two germline ends. In DNA form, the CDR3 reads TGTGCCAGCAGTACAGGACTACCTAGCACAGATACGCAGTATTTT. The encoded protein is CASSTGLPSTDTQYF.